These T cell receptor beta chains were read from a single sample in a study of T-cell memory formation after mild COVID-19. TCRdb passed the 5' RACE reads through MiXCR, listing each CDR3 protein once. The data show around 340,000 distinct CDR3 sequences, approximately 13% seen once. The sequenced material came from PBMCs or a T cell subset sorted from them (not recorded which). The source is a man aged 18 to 30 who had mild COVID-19 (a few samples of this study predate the infection). Cell type and time point are not known. CDR3s include the opening cysteine and the closing phenylalanine or tryptophan. D genes are given only for firm matches. Clone size is not always given. Where it is, it says once, few, many or a class for expanded clones.

j_call | clone_size | v_call | d_call | cdr3_aa | cdr3_nt
TRBJ2-1 | few | TRBV20-1 | TRBD1 | CSAISRGQERQFF | TGCAGTGCTATATCCAGGGGGCAGGAACGGCAGTTCTTC
TRBJ1-5 | . | TRBV5-1 | . | CASSLGFGDQPQHF | TGCGCCAGCAGCTTGGGCTTTGGGGATCAGCCCCAGCATTTT
TRBJ1-2 | few | TRBV5-1 | . | CASSLAEEAFGYTF | TGCGCCAGCAGCTTGGCAGAGGAGGCATTCGGCTACACCTTC
TRBJ2-3 | few | TRBV29-1 | . | CSAGSSDTQYF | TGCAGCGCTGGCAGCTCAGATACGCAGTATTTT
TRBJ2-2 | . | TRBV7-9 | TRBD1 | CASSPLRGQGDTGELFF | TGTGCCAGCAGCCCCCTTCGGGGACAGGGAGACACCGGGGAGCTGTTTTTT
TRBJ1-2 | . | TRBV5-6 | TRBD1 | CASSPGTATLGYGYTF | TGTGCCAGCAGCCCGGGGACAGCTACCCTGGGCTATGGCTACACCTTC
TRBJ2-6 | . | TRBV19 | TRBD1 | CASSLTAFKGQGAGANVLTF | TGTGCCAGTAGTCTAACGGCGTTTAAGGGACAGGGGGCTGGGGCCAACGTCCTGACTTTC
TRBJ2-1 | many | TRBV10-3 | . | CAISEWIYNEQFF | TGTGCCATCAGTGAGTGGATTTACAATGAGCAGTTCTTC
TRBJ1-1 | few | TRBV4-3 | TRBD1 | CASSHKTGVNTEAFF | TGCGCCAGCAGCCACAAGACAGGGGTAAACACTGAAGCTTTCTTT
TRBJ2-3 | few | TRBV7-3 | . | CASSLMGPETPDTQYF | TGTGCCAGCAGCTTAATGGGGCCCGAAACCCCAGATACGCAGTATTTT
TRBJ1-1 | . | TRBV10-3 | . | CAISETENTEAFF | TGTGCCATCAGTGAGACCGAGAACACTGAAGCTTTCTTT
TRBJ2-3 | . | TRBV15 | . | CATSRASEPTDTQYF | TGTGCCACCAGCAGAGCATCGGAACCCACAGATACGCAGTATTTT
TRBJ2-1 | few | TRBV24-1 | . | CATSDLKQGRSRYNEQFF | TGTGCCACCAGTGATTTGAAACAGGGTCGTTCGCGCTACAATGAGCAGTTCTTC
TRBJ2-7 | few | TRBV3-1 | . | CASSQGRQSYEQYF | TGTGCCAGCAGCCAAGGGAGACAGAGCTACGAGCAGTACTTC
TRBJ1-6 | . | TRBV4-2 | . | CASSQEGASNSPLHF | TGTGCCAGCAGCCAAGAAGGTGCGAGTAATTCACCCCTCCACTTT
TRBJ1-6 | . | TRBV4-1 | . | CASSQDGLIDRIESPLHF | TGCGCCAGCAGCCAAGATGGTCTTATCGACAGGATCGAATCACCCCTCCACTTT
TRBJ1-5 | once | TRBV25-1 | TRBD1 | CASSDAGEQGANQPQHF | TGTGCCAGCAGTGACGCCGGGGAACAGGGGGCGAATCAGCCCCAGCATTTT
TRBJ2-1 | . | TRBV18 | TRBD1 | CASSPPGQSYNEQFF | TGTGCCAGCTCCCCACCGGGACAGTCTTACAATGAGCAGTTCTTC
TRBJ2-7 | few | TRBV27 | . | CASSLGTGTGYEQYF | TGTGCCAGCAGTTTGGGAACAGGGACTGGCTACGAGCAGTACTTC
TRBJ2-1 | few | TRBV5-1 | . | CASSTGASSYNEQFF | TGCGCCAGCAGCACGGGGGCCAGCTCCTACAATGAGCAGTTCTTC
TRBJ2-1 | . | TRBV10-2 | . | CASRRAPGGQYNEQFF | TGCGCCAGCAGGAGGGCCCCCGGGGGGCAATACAATGAGCAGTTCTTC
TRBJ1-4 | . | TRBV18 | . | CASSPRQEKLFF | TGTGCCAGCTCACCACGTCAAGAAAAACTGTTTTTT
TRBJ2-5 | . | TRBV7-9 | TRBD1 | CASSSDRGLHSTQYF | TGTGCCAGCAGCTCCGACAGGGGCCTACATTCGACCCAGTACTTC
TRBJ2-7 | . | TRBV6-1 | TRBD2 | CASSLSGDRYEQYF | TGTGCCAGCAGTCTGAGCGGGGACCGCTACGAGCAGTACTTC
TRBJ2-3 | few | TRBV2 | . | CASGKGRTDTQYF | TGTGCCAGCGGAAAGGGGCGCACAGATACGCAGTATTTT
TRBJ2-5 | few | TRBV4-3 | . | CASSQRQQETQYF | TGCGCCAGCAGCCAACGGCAGCAAGAGACCCAGTACTTC
TRBJ1-5 | many | TRBV12-3/TRBV12-4 | . | CASSPLSNQPQHF | TGTGCCAGCAGCCCTCTTAGCAATCAGCCCCAGCATTTT
TRBJ1-5 | . | TRBV10-3 | . | CATAGVDQPQHF | TGTGCCACCGCGGGGGTCGATCAGCCCCAGCATTTT
TRBJ2-3 | . | TRBV6-2/TRBV6-3 | TRBD1 | CASSYVGTVADTQYF | TGTGCCAGCAGTTACGTCGGGACAGTGGCAGATACGCAGTATTTT
TRBJ2-5 | . | TRBV19 | TRBD2 | CASSSVAGDEETQYF | TGTGCCAGTAGTAGTGTGGCGGGGGATGAAGAGACCCAGTACTTC
TRBJ2-5 | few | TRBV7-2 | . | CASSWKGGETQYF | TGTGCCAGCAGCTGGAAGGGGGGGGAGACCCAGTACTTC
TRBJ2-5 | few | TRBV11-2 | . | CASSLESQLAQYF | TGTGCCAGCAGCTTAGAGTCCCAGCTAGCCCAGTACTTC
TRBJ1-5 | . | TRBV7-2 | . | CASSFQVEGKQHF | TGTGCCAGCAGCTTTCAGGTAGAGGGGAAGCAGCATTTT
TRBJ1-2 | many | TRBV20-1 | . | CSARYRVVYGYTF | TGCAGTGCTAGATACAGGGTAGTCTATGGCTACACCTTC
TRBJ1-2 | few | TRBV7-9 | . | CASSFQGIPNYGYTF | TGTGCCAGCAGCTTCCAGGGTATACCTAACTATGGCTACACCTTC
TRBJ2-1 | once | TRBV6-1 | TRBD1 | CASSDRTGGPINEQFF | TGTGCCAGCAGTGACCGTACAGGGGGCCCAATAAATGAGCAGTTCTTC